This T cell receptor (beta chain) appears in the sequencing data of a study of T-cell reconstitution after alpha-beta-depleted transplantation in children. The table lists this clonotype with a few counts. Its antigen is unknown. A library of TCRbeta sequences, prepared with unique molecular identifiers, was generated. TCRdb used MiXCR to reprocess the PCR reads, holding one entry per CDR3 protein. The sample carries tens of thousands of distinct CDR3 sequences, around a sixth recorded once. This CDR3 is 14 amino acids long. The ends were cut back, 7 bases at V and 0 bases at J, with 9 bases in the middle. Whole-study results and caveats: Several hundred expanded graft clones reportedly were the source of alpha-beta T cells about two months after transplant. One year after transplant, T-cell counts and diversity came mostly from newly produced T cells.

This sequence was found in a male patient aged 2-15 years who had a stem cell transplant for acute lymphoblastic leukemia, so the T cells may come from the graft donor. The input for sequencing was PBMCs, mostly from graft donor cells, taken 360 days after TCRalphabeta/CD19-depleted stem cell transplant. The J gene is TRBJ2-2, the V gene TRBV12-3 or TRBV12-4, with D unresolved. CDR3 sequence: CASTRQANTGELFF. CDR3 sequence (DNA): TGTGCCAGCACCCGACAAGCGAACACCGGGGAGCTGTTTTTT.